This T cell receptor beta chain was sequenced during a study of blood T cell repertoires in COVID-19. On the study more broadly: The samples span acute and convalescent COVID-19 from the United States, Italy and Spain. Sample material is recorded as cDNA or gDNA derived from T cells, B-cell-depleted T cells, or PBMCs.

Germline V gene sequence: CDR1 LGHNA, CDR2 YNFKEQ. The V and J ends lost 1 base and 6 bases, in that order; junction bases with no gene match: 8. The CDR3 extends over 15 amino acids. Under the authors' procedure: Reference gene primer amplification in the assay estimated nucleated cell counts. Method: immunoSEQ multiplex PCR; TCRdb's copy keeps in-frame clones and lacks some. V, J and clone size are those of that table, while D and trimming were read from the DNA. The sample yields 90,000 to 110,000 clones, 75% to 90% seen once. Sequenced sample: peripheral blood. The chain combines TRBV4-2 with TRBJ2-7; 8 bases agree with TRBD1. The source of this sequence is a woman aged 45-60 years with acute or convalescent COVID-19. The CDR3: CASSQAPDRVSEQYF. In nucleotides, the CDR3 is TGTGCCAGCAGCCAAGCCCCGGACAGGGTATCCGAGCAGTACTTC.